The 29 T cell receptor beta chains reported below all come from one sample, sequenced in a study of CD8 T cells in ankylosing spondylitis. In TCRdb, the 5' RACE reads were re-called with MiXCR into one record per CDR3 protein. The data show 200,000 to 250,000 distinct CDR3 sequences, around 25% seen once. Sequenced input: blood, either unsorted or a sorted T cell fraction (not recorded which). These receptors were obtained from a male donor with ankylosing spondylitis or in good health (not recorded which).

In this sample, this clonotype turned up many times. CDR3 residues: CASSFRPNLPSDTQYF. The CDR3 DNA follows: TGTGCCAGCAGTTTTCGGCCGAACCTCCCTTCAGATACGCAGTATTTT. This chain uses TRBV12-3 or TRBV12-4 with TRBJ2-3; D unclear. CDR3 length equals 16 residues. Trimming stripped 3 bases from V and 4 bases from J, with 17 bases between.

Concerning this clonotype: A much more abundant neighbour one base away suggests this may be a read error. J is TRBJ2-3 and V is TRBV5-1; a possible D gene is TRBD2 (6 bases). This CDR3 region has 13 residues. The ends were cut back, 4 bases at V and 3 bases at J, with 9 bases in the middle. Germline CDR1 and CDR2: SGHRS and YFSETQ. The CDR3 loop is CASSAGLTDTQYF. In DNA, the CDR3 is TGCGCCAGCAGCGCGGGACTTACAGATACGCAGTATTTT.

This clonotype occurred once. Being one base from a much bigger clone, this may be a read error. V usage is TRBV7-9 and J usage is TRBJ1-1; tentative D call: TRBD1 (6 bases). The CDR3 has 13 amino acids. Trimming left V 5 bases short and J 3 bases short, with 10 bases between. Germline CDR1 SEHNR, CDR2 FQNEAQ (reference sequence). The CDR3 coding sequence is TGTGCCAGCAGCCAGGACAGCGACACTGAAGCTTTCTTT. Translated: CASSQDSDTEAFF.

A few counts support this clonotype. CDR3 region: CSASFGGGRNEQFF. For the CDR3, the DNA is TGCAGTGCTAGTTTCGGCGGCGGACGCAATGAGCAGTTCTTC. The chain is built from TRBV20-1 and TRBJ2-1; D remains ambiguous. V was trimmed by 3 bases and J by 6 bases, leaving 15 bases between them. CDR3 length: 14 residues. Germline CDR1 reads DFQATT; CDR2 reads SNEGSKA (reference sequence).

This chain connects TRBV20-1 to TRBJ1-6; 8 bases are a match to TRBD1. With 6 bases clipped from V and 8 bases from J, the junction kept 6 bases outside the gene matches. The CDR3 covers 13 residues. Looked up from germline, CDR1 is DFQATT and CDR2 is SNEGSKA (reference sequence). The CDR3: CSAQGAPDSPLHF. The DNA of the CDR3 is TGCAGTGCCCAGGGGGCGCCTGATTCACCCCTCCACTTT.

In this sample, this clonotype turned up a few times. V gene TRBV29-1 combines with J gene TRBJ2-3; D is perhaps TRBD2 (6 bases). The V gene's germline CDR1 is SQVTM and CDR2 ANQGSEA. The CDR3 is made up of 15 amino acids. Trimming removed 3 bases at V and 4 bases at J, with 17 bases between. The CDR3 spells CSVDPPGPGADTQYF. CDR3 DNA sequence: TGCAGCGTTGATCCCCCCGGGCCGGGGGCAGATACGCAGTATTTT.

This clonotype was counted a few times. The chain joins TRBV6-5 to TRBJ2-1; the D gene could be TRBD1 or TRBD2 (5 bases each). CDR3 length: 16 amino acids. With 2 bases removed from V and 2 bases from J, the gap between germline ends came to 13 bases. CDR1 and CDR2 (germline): MNHEY, SVGAGI. The CDR3 nucleotides read TGTGCCAGCAGTTACCGAGGGACGAGTACCTACAATGAGCAGTTCTTC. Amino acid sequence: CASSYRGTSTYNEQFF.

Many counts were recorded for this clonotype. The chain has TRBV12-3 or TRBV12-4 and TRBJ2-2, with D tentatively TRBD1 or TRBD2 (5 bases each). The V gene lost 3 bases and the J gene lost 7 bases, with 12 bases spanning the gap. The CDR3 extends over 14 amino acids. CDR3 DNA: TGTGCCAGCAGTTTGGTACAGGCGGGCGGGGAGCTGTTTTTT. Its protein is CASSLVQAGGELFF.

This clonotype came up many times. The genes are TRBV7-2 and TRBJ2-7; D ambiguous. This CDR3 spans 13 amino acids. Trimming shortened V by 5 bases and J by 4 bases, and 12 bases separated the two germline ends. Germline V gene sequence: CDR1 SGHTA, CDR2 FQGNSA. As DNA, the CDR3 is TGTGCCAGCAGCCCAGTCCCCGGTTACGAGCAGTACTTC. Encoded protein: CASSPVPGYEQYF.

The chain carries TRBV20-1 and TRBJ2-7; 10 nucleotides align to TRBD1. This CDR3 has 13 residues. From germline, CDR1 is DFQATT and CDR2 SNEGSKA (reference sequence). V lost 6 bases, J lost 6 bases, and 8 bases stayed unmatched. CDR3 nucleotides: TGCAGTGCCCAGGGACAGGGGACCCTCGAGCAGTACTTC. The encoded protein is CSAQGQGTLEQYF.

This clonotype was seen many times. V and J are TRBV5-1 and TRBJ2-2; D may be TRBD1 (6 bases). The germline V and J ends were trimmed by 4 bases and 1 base, with 8 bases remaining between them. CDR3 length equals 14 residues. Looked up from germline, CDR1 is SGHRS and CDR2 is YFSETQ. CDR3 in amino acids: CASSEQGNTGELFF. CDR3 DNA: TGCGCCAGCAGCGAACAGGGGAACACCGGGGAGCTGTTTTTT.

The chain combines TRBV12-3 or TRBV12-4 with TRBJ2-3; D not certain. The CDR3 runs 13 residues. V was clipped by 4 bases and J by 3 bases, with 8 bases between them. Written as DNA, the CDR3 is TGTGCCAGCAGTTCCCTATCTACAGATACGCAGTATTTT. This encodes CASSSLSTDTQYF.

CDR3 loop: CSALVGSTDTQYF. CDR3 sequence (DNA): TGCAGTGCTCTCGTAGGGTCCACAGATACGCAGTATTTT. The chain combines TRBV20-1 with TRBJ2-3; D unresolved. Trimming pared 5 bases from V and 2 bases from J, leaving 11 bases between. The CDR3 sequence is 13 residues long. Germline V CDR1 and CDR2: DFQATT, SNEGSKA (reference sequence).

This clonotype came up a few times. This sequence may be a read error, since a much larger clone differs from it by one base. The chain couples TRBV20-1 to TRBJ1-3, with 7 bases lining up with TRBD1. CDR1 is DFQATT and CDR2 is SNEGSKA in the germline V gene (reference sequence). The length of the CDR3 is 17 residues. CDR3 loop: CCARARLRQGPGNTIYF. The CDR3 DNA reads TGCTGTGCTAGAGCCCGACTCCGACAGGGTCCTGGAAACACCATATATTTT.

This clonotype was seen many times. The rearrangement uses TRBV28 and TRBJ1-2; no clear D. Trimming took 7 bases from V and 5 from J, leaving 8 bases between them. Per the germline V gene, CDR1 is MDHEN and CDR2 is SYDVKM. CDR3 length: 11 residues. CDR3 DNA: TGTGCCAGCAACGCTGGATATGGCTACACCTTC. Amino acids: CASNAGYGYTF.

This clonotype was seen at least ten times. J is TRBJ2-7 and V is TRBV20-1; D perhaps matches TRBD2 (6 bases). Trimming left V 0 bases short and J 0 bases short, with 12 bases between. Per germline, CDR1 DFQATT and CDR2 SNEGSKA (reference sequence). The CDR3 is 15 residues long. The CDR3 nucleotides are TGCAGTGCTAGAGATCGGAGGGGCAGCTCCTACGAGCAGTACTTC. This codes for CSARDRRGSSYEQYF.

This clonotype has more than one count but fewer than ten. The V call is TRBV20-1, the J call TRBJ1-2; TRBD1 agrees at 11 bases. The CDR3 has 17 amino acids. The germline V gene encodes CDR1 DFQATT and CDR2 SNEGSKA (reference sequence). V gave up 2 bases and J gave up 3 bases; unmatched junction bases: 11. The CDR3 reads CSARRGQGGGWDYGYTF. CDR3 nucleotides: TGCAGTGCTAGACGGGGACAGGGGGGGGGTTGGGACTATGGCTACACCTTC.

This clonotype was observed at least ten times. This chain joins TRBV20-1 and TRBJ1-5, with D possibly matching TRBD1 (5 bases). V lost 7 bases and J lost 0, with 19 bases in between. The CDR3 covers 16 residues. Per the germline V gene, CDR1 is DFQATT and CDR2 is SNEGSKA (reference sequence). The CDR3: CSVHYVGGDSNQPQHF. The CDR3 nucleotides read TGCAGTGTCCATTACGTAGGAGGGGATAGCAATCAGCCCCAGCATTTT.

The gene calls are TRBV28 and TRBJ2-7; 9 bases fit TRBD2. Germline trimming cut 4 bases from V and 6 bases from J; bases unmatched to any gene: 16. CDR1 MDHEN and CDR2 SYDVKM come from the germline V gene. The CDR3 covers 17 residues. CDR3 residues: CASSSLLYGGRAFEQYF. The CDR3 nucleotides are TGTGCCAGCAGTTCTCTGCTTTATGGCGGGAGGGCCTTCGAGCAGTACTTC.

This clonotype was observed many times. The chain uses TRBV20-1 and TRBJ2-7; maybe TRBD2 (6 bases). V was shortened by 5 bases and J by 0 bases, with 20 bases between the two germline ends. Germline V lookup: CDR1 DFQATT, CDR2 SNEGSKA (reference sequence). The CDR3 consists of 16 residues. CDR3: CSAQLPGLTSSYEQYF. Here the CDR3 DNA reads TGCAGTGCTCAGCTCCCGGGACTTACATCCTCCTACGAGCAGTACTTC.

This clonotype came up many times. This rearrangement joins TRBV20-1 to TRBJ2-7; D possibly corresponds to TRBD2 (6 bases). The V gene's germline CDR1 is DFQATT and CDR2 SNEGSKA (reference sequence). CDR3 size: 14 residues. V gave up 5 bases and J gave up 2 bases, with 16 bases separating them. The CDR3, as DNA: TGCAGTGCTCCCGCGGTGGGGAGGACCTACGAGCAGTACTTC. This gives the protein CSAPAVGRTYEQYF.

The rearrangement links TRBV20-1 to TRBJ2-1, with D perhaps matching TRBD2 (5 bases). This CDR3 is built from 11 residues. In germline, CDR1 is DFQATT, CDR2 SNEGSKA (reference sequence). The V end lost 6 bases, the J end lost 9 bases, and 12 bases lay between the germline ends. This CDR3 reads CSAPTRIEQFF. In DNA, the CDR3 is TGCAGTGCCCCTACTAGGATTGAGCAGTTCTTC.

This clonotype was seen many times. The genes are TRBV12-3 or TRBV12-4 and TRBJ2-1; maybe TRBD2 (6 bases). CDR3 length: 13 amino acids. With 2 bases removed from V and 9 bases from J, the gap between germline ends came to 11 bases. CDR3: CASSLLTGSEQFF. The DNA of the CDR3 is TGTGCCAGCAGTTTATTGACCGGGAGTGAGCAGTTCTTC.

This clonotype was seen at least ten times. The chain couples TRBV10-3 to TRBJ1-2, with D possibly matching TRBD1 (5 bases). Germline CDR1 and CDR2: ENHRY and SYGVKD. Trimming cost V 10 bases and J 6 bases, with 18 bases left between them. The CDR3 contains 13 residues. Here the CDR3 DNA reads TGTGCCAGCCGTTTTGGGGGTGTGGATGGCTACACCTTC. It codes for CASRFGGVDGYTF.

In this sample, this clonotype turned up a few times. This rearrangement joins TRBV12-3 or TRBV12-4 to TRBJ2-1, with D tentatively TRBD1 (6 bases). Between the trimmed V and J ends, which lost 6 bases and 9 bases, there was a span of 12 bases. This CDR3 comprises 12 residues. Here the CDR3 DNA reads TGTGCCAGCAGGCACAGGGCCGGTGAGCAGTTCTTC. Residues: CASRHRAGEQFF.

The V and J genes are TRBV29-1 and TRBJ2-3; D ambiguous. Germline V CDR1 and CDR2: SQVTM, ANQGSEA. The CDR3 has 12 amino acids. Trimming pared 5 bases from V and 7 bases from J, leaving 13 bases between. The CDR3 is CSVIPLDNTQYF. DNA of the CDR3: TGCAGCGTTATTCCCCTAGATAATACGCAGTATTTT.

This clonotype has ten or more counts. V and J are TRBV20-1 and TRBJ1-3; no firm D call. The V gene's germline CDR1 is DFQATT and CDR2 SNEGSKA (reference sequence). The V and J ends lost 0 bases and 0 bases respectively, with 9 bases between them. This CDR3 comprises 15 residues. As DNA, the CDR3 is TGCAGTGCTAGAGACCTGAGGTCCTCTGGAAACACCATATATTTT. It translates to CSARDLRSSGNTIYF.

There are many counts of this clonotype. This chain connects TRBV18 to TRBJ1-1; D gene uncertain. The length of the CDR3 is 14 residues. Per the germline V gene, CDR1 is KGHSH and CDR2 is LQKENI. Trimming left V 5 bases short and J 3 bases short, with 13 bases between. DNA for the CDR3: TGTGCCAGCTCAGCTGGCGTGGGCGACACTGAAGCTTTCTTT. Its translation is CASSAGVGDTEAFF.

Ten or more counts support this clonotype. The genes are TRBV10-3 and TRBJ2-1; a possible D gene is TRBD2 (5 bases). The length of the CDR3 is 12 residues. V was pared by 7 bases and J by 7 bases, with 11 bases between. Germline-derived CDR1 and CDR2 are ENHRY and SYGVKD. The CDR3 region has the DNA TGTGCCATCATGAGCGGCGGGAATGAGCAGTTCTTC. This gives the protein CAIMSGGNEQFF.